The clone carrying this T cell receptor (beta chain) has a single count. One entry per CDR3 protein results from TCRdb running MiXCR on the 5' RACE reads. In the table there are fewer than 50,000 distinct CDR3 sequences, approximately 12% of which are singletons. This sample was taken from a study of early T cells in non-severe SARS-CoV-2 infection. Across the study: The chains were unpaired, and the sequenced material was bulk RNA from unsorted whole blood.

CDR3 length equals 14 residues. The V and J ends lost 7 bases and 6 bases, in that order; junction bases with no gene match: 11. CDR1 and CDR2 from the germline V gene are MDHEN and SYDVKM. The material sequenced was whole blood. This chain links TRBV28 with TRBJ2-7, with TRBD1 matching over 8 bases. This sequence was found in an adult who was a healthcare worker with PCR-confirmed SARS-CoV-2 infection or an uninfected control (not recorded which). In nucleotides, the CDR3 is TGTGCCAGCAAGGGTGGCAGGGGGCAGGTCGAGCAGTACTTC. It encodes CASKGGRGQVEQYF.